The entry that follows covers one T cell receptor beta chain sequence. Its antigen is unknown. This entry is derived from a study of brain T cells in children with intractable seizures. Study-level points and caveats: Absence of clones before surgery may stem from lower sequencing depth. Viral specificity was inferred only from CDR3 similarity; HCMV serostatus was unknown.

Time point of the sample: blood from clinic visit 5 months post-surgery; TSC patient then seizure free. Sequencing was limited to surgery cases with top T cell transcript signatures in brain tissue. At least one anti-epileptic drug was given before surgery. The assay was immunoSEQ multiplex PCR, and TCRdb's table has in-frame clones only and misses some. The sample holds 340,000 or so clones, over 85% seen once. Sequenced here: peripheral blood, sampled less than 6 months after surgery. This sequence was found in a boy in the first two years of life with tuberous sclerosis and intractable seizures.

In nucleotides, the CDR3 is TGTGCCAGCAGCTCAGAAAGGGGGAACTACGAGCAGTACTTC. This sequence encodes CASSSERGNYEQYF. V and J are TRBV9 and TRBJ2-7; TRBD1 might be the D (6 bases). The CDR3 loop spans 14 amino acids. Between the trimmed V and J ends, which lost 4 bases and 3 bases, there was a span of 14 bases. Germline V gives CDR1 SGDLS, CDR2 YYNGEE.